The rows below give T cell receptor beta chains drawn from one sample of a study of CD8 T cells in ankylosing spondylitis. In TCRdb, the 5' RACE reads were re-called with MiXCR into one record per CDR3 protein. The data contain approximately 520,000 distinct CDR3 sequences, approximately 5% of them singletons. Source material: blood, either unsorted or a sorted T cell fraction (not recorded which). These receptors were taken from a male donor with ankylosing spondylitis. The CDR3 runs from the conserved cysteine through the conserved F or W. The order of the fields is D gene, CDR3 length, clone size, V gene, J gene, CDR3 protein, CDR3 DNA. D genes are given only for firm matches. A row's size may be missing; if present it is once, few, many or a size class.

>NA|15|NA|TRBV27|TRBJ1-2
CASSLSPIPTYGYTF
TGTGCCAGCAGTTTATCCCCCATCCCTACCTATGGCTACACCTTC
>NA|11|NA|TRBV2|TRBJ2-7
CASSGLREQYF
TGTGCCAGCAGTGGTTTACGGGAGCAGTACTTC
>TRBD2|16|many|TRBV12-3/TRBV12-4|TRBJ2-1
CASSPRTSGVYNEQFF
TGTGCCAGCAGCCCCCGGACTAGCGGGGTCTACAATGAGCAGTTCTTC
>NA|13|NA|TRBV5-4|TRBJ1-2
CARGPGQTYGYTF
TGTGCCAGGGGCCCGGGGCAGACCTATGGCTACACCTTC
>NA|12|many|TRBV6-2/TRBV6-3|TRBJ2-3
CASRDTTDTQYF
TGTGCCAGCCGGGACACCACAGATACGCAGTATTTT
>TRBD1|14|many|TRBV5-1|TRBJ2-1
CASSSDRIIAEQFF
TGCGCCAGCAGCTCGGACAGGATTATCGCGGAGCAGTTCTTC
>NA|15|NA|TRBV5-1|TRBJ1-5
CASTVRREPPEPQHF
TGCGCCAGCACCGTCCGACGGGAACCTCCGGAGCCCCAGCATTTT
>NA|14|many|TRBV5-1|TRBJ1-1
CASSLETRNTEAFF
TGCGCCAGCAGCCTGGAGACAAGGAACACTGAAGCTTTCTTT
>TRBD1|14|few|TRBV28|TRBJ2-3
CASSFPPGGVTQYF
TGTGCCAGCAGTTTCCCCCCAGGGGGCGTCACGCAGTATTTT
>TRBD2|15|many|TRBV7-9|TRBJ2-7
CASSFTSGTGYEQYF
TGTGCCAGCAGCTTTACTAGCGGGACGGGCTACGAGCAGTACTTC